This T cell receptor (beta chain) was recorded in a study of blood T cell repertoires in COVID-19. The overall study: PBMCs, B-cell-depleted T cells, or T cells were the source of the cDNA or gDNA that made up the material.

TCRdb's table, derived via immunoSEQ multiplex PCR, lists solely in-frame clones and lacks some. The repertoire holds roughly 170,000 clones, with less than 90% as singletons. Deletions cut 10 bases from V and 0 bases from J, with 15 bases between. Germline V gives CDR1 LGHNT, CDR2 FRNRAP. The CDR3 is made up of 14 amino acids. The TCR sequence derives from a woman aged 45 to 65 who had recovered from COVID-19. The specimen sequenced was PBMCs or T cells enriched from blood (not recorded which). The V gene is TRBV12-5, the J gene TRBJ1-1, with a weak D call TRBD1 (6 bases). CDR3 sequence: CATIRDNVNTEAFF. The CDR3 nucleotides read TGTGCTACGATCCGGGACAACGTGAACACTGAAGCTTTCTTT.